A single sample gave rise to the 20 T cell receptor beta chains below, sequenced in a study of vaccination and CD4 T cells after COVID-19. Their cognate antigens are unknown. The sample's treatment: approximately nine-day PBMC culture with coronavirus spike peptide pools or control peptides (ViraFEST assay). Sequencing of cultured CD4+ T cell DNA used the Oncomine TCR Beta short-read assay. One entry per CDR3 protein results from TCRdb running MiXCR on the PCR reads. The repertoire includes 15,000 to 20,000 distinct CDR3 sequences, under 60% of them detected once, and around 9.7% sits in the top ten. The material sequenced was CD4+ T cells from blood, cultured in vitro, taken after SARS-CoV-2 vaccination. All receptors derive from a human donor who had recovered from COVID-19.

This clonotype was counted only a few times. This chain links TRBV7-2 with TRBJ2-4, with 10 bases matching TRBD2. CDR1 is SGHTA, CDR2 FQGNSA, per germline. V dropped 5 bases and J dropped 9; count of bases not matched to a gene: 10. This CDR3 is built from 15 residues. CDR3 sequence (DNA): TGTGCCAGCAGCCTTAATAGCGGGGGGAGCGCCATTCAGTACTTC. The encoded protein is CASSLNSGGSAIQYF.

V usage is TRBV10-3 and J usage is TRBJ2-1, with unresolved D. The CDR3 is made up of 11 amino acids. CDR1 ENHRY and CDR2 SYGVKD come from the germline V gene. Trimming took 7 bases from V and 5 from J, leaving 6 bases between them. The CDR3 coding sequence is TGTGCCATCAAAGAAGACAATGAGCAGTTCTTC. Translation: CAIKEDNEQFF.

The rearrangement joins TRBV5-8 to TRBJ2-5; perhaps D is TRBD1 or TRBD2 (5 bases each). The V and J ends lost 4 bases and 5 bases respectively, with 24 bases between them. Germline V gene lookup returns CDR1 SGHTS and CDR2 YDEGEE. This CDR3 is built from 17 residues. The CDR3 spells CASSRRGADPDMETQYF. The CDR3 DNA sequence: TGTGCCAGCAGCCGAAGGGGAGCAGATCCCGATATGGAGACCCAGTACTTC.

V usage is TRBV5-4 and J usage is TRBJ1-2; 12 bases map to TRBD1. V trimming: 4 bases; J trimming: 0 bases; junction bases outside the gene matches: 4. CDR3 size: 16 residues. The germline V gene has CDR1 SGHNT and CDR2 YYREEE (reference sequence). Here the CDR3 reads CASSLGQGAPNYGYTF. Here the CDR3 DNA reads TGTGCCAGCAGCCTGGGACAGGGGGCGCCTAACTATGGCTACACCTTC.

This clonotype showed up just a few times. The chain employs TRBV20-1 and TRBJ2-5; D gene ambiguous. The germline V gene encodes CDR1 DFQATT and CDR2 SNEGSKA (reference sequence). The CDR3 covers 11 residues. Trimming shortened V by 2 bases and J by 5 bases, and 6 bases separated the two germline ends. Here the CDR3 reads CSARHRETQYF. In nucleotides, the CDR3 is TGCAGTGCTAGACACCGGGAGACCCAGTACTTC.

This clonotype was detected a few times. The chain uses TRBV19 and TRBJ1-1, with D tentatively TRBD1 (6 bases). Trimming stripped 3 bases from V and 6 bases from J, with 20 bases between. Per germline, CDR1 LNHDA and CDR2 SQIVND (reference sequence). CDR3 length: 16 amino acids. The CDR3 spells CASSISGGAPNAEAFF. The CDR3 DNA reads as TGTGCCAGTAGTATCTCTGGGGGCGCCCCTAACGCTGAAGCTTTCTTT.

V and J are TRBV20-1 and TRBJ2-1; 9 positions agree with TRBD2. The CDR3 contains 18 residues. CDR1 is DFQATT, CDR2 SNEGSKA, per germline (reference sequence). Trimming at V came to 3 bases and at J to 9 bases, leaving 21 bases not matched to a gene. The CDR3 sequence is CSARPAWGSRRGGGEQFF. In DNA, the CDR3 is TGCAGTGCTAGGCCCGCCTGGGGGTCCCGGCGGGGGGGCGGTGAGCAGTTCTTC.

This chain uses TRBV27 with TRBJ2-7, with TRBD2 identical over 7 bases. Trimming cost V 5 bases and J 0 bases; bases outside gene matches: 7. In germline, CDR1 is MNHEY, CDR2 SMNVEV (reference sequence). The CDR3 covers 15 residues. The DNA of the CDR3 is TGTGCCAGCAGTAGAAGCGGGATCGGCTCCTACGAGCAGTACTTC. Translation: CASSRSGIGSYEQYF.

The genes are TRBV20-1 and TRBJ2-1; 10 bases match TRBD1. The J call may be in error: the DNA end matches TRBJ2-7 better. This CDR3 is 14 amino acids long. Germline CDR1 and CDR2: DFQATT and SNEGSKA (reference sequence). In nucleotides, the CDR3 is TGCAGTGCCCGGCGGGACAGGGGACAGCCGGGGCAGTACTTC. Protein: CSARRDRGQPGQYF.

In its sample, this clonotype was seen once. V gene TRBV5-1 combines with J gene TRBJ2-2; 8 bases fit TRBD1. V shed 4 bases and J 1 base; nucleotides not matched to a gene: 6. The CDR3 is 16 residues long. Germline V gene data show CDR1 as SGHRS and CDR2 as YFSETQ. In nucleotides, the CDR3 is TGCGCCAGCAGCGCACTTGGACAGGGGAACACCGGGGAGCTGTTTTTT. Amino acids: CASSALGQGNTGELFF.

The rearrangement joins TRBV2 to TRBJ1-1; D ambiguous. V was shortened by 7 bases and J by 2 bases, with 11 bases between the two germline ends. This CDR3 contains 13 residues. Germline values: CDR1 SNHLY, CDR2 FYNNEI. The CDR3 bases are TGTGCCAGCAAGGTATACATAAACACTGAAGCTTTCTTT. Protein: CASKVYINTEAFF.

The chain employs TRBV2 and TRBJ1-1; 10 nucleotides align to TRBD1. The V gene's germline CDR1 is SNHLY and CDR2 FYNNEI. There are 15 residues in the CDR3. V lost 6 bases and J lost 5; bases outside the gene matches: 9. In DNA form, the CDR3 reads TGTGCCAGCAGCGTATTTGACAGGGGGCGGACTGAAGCTTTCTTT. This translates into CASSVFDRGRTEAFF. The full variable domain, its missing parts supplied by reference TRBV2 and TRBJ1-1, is EPEVTQTPSHQVTQMGQEVILRCVPISNHLYFYWYRQILGQKVEFLVSFYNNEISEKSEIFDDQFSVERPDGSNFTLKIRSTKLEDSAMYFCASSVFDRGRTEAFFGQGTRLTVV.

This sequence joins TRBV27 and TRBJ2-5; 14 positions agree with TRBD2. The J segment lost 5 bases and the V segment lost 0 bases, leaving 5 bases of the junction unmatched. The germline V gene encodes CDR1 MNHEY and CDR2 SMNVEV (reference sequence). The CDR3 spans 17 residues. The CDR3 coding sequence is TGTGCCAGCAGTTTATCGAGAGGACTAGCGGGGGGTGAGACCCAGTACTTC. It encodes CASSLSRGLAGGETQYF.

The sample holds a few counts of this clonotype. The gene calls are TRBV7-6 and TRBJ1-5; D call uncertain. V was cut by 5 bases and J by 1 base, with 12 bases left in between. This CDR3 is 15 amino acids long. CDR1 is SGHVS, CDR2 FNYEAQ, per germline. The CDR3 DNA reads TGTGCCAGCAGCCTAACCTCCGCCAGCAATCAGCCCCAGCATTTT. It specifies CASSLTSASNQPQHF.

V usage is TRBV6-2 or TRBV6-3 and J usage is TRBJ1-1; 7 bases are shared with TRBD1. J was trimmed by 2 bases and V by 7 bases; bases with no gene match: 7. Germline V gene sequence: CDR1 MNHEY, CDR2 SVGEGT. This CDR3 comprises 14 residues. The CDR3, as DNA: TGTGCCAGCAAGCTCACAGGGGCAAACACTGAAGCTTTCTTT. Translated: CASKLTGANTEAFF.

The CDR3 DNA is TGTGCCAGCAGCTTTGGGACAGGGCCCTACGAGCAGTACTTC. Translating it yields CASSFGTGPYEQYF. The V call is TRBV7-2, the J call TRBJ2-7; 9 nucleotides line up with TRBD1. The junction had 2 bases not matched to a gene; V was cut back by 3 bases and J by 2 bases. The CDR3 loop spans 14 amino acids. From germline, CDR1 is SGHTA and CDR2 FQGNSA.

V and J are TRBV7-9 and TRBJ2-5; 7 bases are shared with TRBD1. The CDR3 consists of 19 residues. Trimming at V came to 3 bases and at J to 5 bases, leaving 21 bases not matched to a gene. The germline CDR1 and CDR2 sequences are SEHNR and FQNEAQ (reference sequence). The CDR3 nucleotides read TGTGCCAGCAGCTTCAGGATTTTTCCAGGGGGAGCCCCCGATGAGACCCAGTACTTC. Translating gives CASSFRIFPGGAPDETQYF.

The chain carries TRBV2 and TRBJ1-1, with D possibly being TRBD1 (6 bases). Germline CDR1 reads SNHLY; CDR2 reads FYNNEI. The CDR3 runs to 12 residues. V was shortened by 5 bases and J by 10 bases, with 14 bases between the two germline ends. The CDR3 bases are TGTGCCAGCAGTCCAGGGGCCCTCGCAGCTTTCTTT. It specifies CASSPGALAAFF.

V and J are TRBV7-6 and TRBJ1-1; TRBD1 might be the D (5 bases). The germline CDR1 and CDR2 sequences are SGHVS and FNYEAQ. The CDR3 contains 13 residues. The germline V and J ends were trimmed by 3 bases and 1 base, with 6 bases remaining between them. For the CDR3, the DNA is TGTGCCAGCAGCTTCAGGGCGAACACTGAAGCTTTCTTT. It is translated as CASSFRANTEAFF.

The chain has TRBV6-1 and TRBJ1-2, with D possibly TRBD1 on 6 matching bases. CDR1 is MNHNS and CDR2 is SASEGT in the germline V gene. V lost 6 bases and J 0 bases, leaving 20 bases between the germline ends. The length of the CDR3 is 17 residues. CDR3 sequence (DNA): TGTGCCAGCAGCCCCCCAGGGGCCGACACAACTAACTATGGCTACACCTTC. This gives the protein CASSPPGADTTNYGYTF.